Below are 31 T cell receptor beta chains sequenced from a single sample in a study of regulatory T cells in long-lasting Graves disease. Time point defined: newly diagnosed GD, antithyroid drugs for less than 3 months. There was RNA extracted from PBMCs, and the TCR library was made from it. Relying on iRepertoire HTBI primers and Arm-PCR of CDR3 regions, the team built TCR beta libraries. TCRdb re-called the multiplex PCR reads through MiXCR, storing one row per CDR3 protein. The table has under 500,000 distinct CDR3 sequences, roughly 17% seen once; the top ten hold roughly 10%. These data also formed part of another study, on T cells in Graves' hyperthyroidism and ophthalmopathy.

This specimen consisted of peripheral blood mononuclear cells (PBMCs), obtained at new diagnosis, from a patient treated with antithyroid drugs. These receptors originate from a woman aged 25 to 39 with Graves disease.

The CDR3 DNA follows: TGCAGTGCCACGGGACTAGCGAGGGCCTACGAGCAGTACTTC. Its translation: CSATGLARAYEQYF. This rearrangement joins TRBV20-1 to TRBJ2-7; 10 positions match TRBD2. Germline CDR1 is DFQATT and CDR2 is SNEGSKA (reference sequence). The V segment lost 6 bases and the J segment 2 bases; nucleotides outside the gene matches: 7. There are 14 residues in the CDR3.

In its sample, this clonotype was seen many times. The chain has TRBV30 and TRBJ1-1; D is ambiguous. CDR3 length equals 13 residues. Germline V CDR1 and CDR2: GTSNPN, SVGIG (reference sequence). V shed 5 bases and J shed 0 bases, with 10 bases lying between them. CDR3 coding DNA: TGTGCCTGGCAAAGGGTATTGAACACTGAAGCTTTCTTT. Translating gives CAWQRVLNTEAFF.

The gene calls are TRBV7-9 and TRBJ2-5; 10 nucleotides agree with TRBD2. Germline CDR1 is SEHNR and CDR2 is FQNEAQ (reference sequence). This CDR3 has 17 residues. After removal of 0 bases from V and 3 bases from J, the junction contained 7 bases not matched to a gene. CDR3 sequence reads: CASSLAYSSGGKETQYF. The CDR3 DNA reads as TGTGCCAGCAGCTTAGCGTATTCTAGCGGGGGAAAAGAGACCCAGTACTTC.

This clonotype was seen ten or more times. The chain carries TRBV28 and TRBJ2-2, with D tentatively TRBD1 (5 bases). There are 15 residues in the CDR3. The germline CDR1 and CDR2 sequences are MDHEN and SYDVKM. V dropped 2 bases and J dropped 0 bases, with 7 bases sitting between them. The DNA for the CDR3 is TGTGCCAGCAGTTTAATCAGGGCGAACACCGGGGAGCTGTTTTTT. Encoded protein: CASSLIRANTGELFF.

This chain uses TRBV7-9 with TRBJ2-3; TRBD2 matches 7 bases. Germline V gives CDR1 SEHNR, CDR2 FQNEAQ (reference sequence). This CDR3 contains 15 residues. J lost 1 base, V lost 5 bases, and 6 bases had no gene match. The CDR3 region has the DNA TGTGCCAGCAGCACGACTAGCCTGGGCACAGATACGCAGTATTTT. Translating gives CASSTTSLGTDTQYF.

This clonotype occurred many times. The rearrangement links TRBV12-3 or TRBV12-4 to TRBJ1-4; D is ambiguous. This CDR3 contains 18 residues. V lost 3 bases and J lost 8, with 25 bases in between. CDR3 amino acids: CASSFASPSQRAREKLFF. The CDR3 DNA sequence: TGTGCCAGCAGTTTTGCATCACCATCACAGAGGGCGAGAGAAAAACTGTTTTTT.

The sample holds a few counts of this clonotype. One end of the junction does not line up with germline, which may come from a read error. The V gene is TRBV11-2, the J gene TRBJ2-7; 11 bases fit TRBD1. Germline CDR1 reads SGHAT; CDR2 reads FQNNGV. This CDR3 is built from 14 residues. In DNA, the CDR3 is TGCGCCAGCTGCCGGGACAGGGGGTGCGACGAGCAGTACTTC. It is translated as CASCRDRGCDEQYF. Complete variable domain (other parts from reference TRBV11-2 and TRBJ2-7): EAGVAQSPRYKIIEKRQSVAFWCNPISGHATLYWYQQILGQGPKLLIQFQNNGVVDDSQLPKDRFSAERLKGVDSTLKIQPAKLEDSAVYLCASCRDRGCDEQYFGPGTRLTVT.

This chain uses TRBV11-3 with TRBJ2-7; D unresolved. V lost 1 base, J lost 1 base, and 11 bases lay in between. Germline CDR1 reads SGHNT; CDR2 reads YENEEA. The CDR3 contains 15 residues. CDR3 DNA: TGTGCCAGCAGCTTAGCGCCCGGAAGGTCCTACGAGCAGTACTTC. Protein sequence: CASSLAPGRSYEQYF. Drawing the rest from reference TRBV11-3 and TRBJ2-7, the complete variable domain is EAGVVQSPRYKIIEKKQPVAFWCNPISGHNTLYWYLQNLGQGPELLIRYENEEAVDDSQLPKDRFSAERLKGVDSTLKIQPAELGDSAVYLCASSLAPGRSYEQYFGPGTRLTVT.

This clonotype was detected ten times or more. The rearrangement links TRBV9 to TRBJ1-4; D uncertain. CDR1 and CDR2 (germline): SGDLS, YYNGEE. V was pared by 0 bases and J by 12 bases, with 9 bases between. CDR3 length equals 12 residues. CDR3 amino acids: CASSVESGQLFF. DNA for the CDR3: TGTGCCAGCAGCGTAGAAAGCGGTCAACTGTTTTTT.

The chain is built from TRBV27 and TRBJ1-2, with 11 bases identical to TRBD1. The ends lost 5 bases at V and 6 bases at J; junction bases unmatched: 8. The V gene's germline CDR1 is MNHEY and CDR2 SMNVEV (reference sequence). The CDR3 consists of 15 residues. DNA for the CDR3: TGTGCCAGCAGTCCGGGGACAGGGGGTAATCATGGCTACACCTTC. This encodes CASSPGTGGNHGYTF.

This clonotype was counted a few times. The V call is TRBV9, the J call TRBJ2-3; D possibly corresponds to TRBD1 (7 bases). Germline CDR1 SGDLS, CDR2 YYNGEE. V was cut by 6 bases and J by 4 bases, with 18 bases left in between. This CDR3 has 15 amino acids. The CDR3: CASTEDQGEADTQYF. The CDR3 nucleotides read TGTGCCAGCACCGAAGATCAGGGGGAGGCAGATACGCAGTATTTT. Full variable domain (remainder filled in from reference TRBV9 and TRBJ2-3): DSGVTQTPKHLITATGQRVTLRCSPRSGDLSVYWYQQSLDQGLQFLIQYYNGEERAKGNILERFSAQQFPDLHSELNLSSLELGDSALYFCASTEDQGEADTQYFGPGTRLTVL.

This clonotype occurred many times. The chain employs TRBV6-1 and TRBJ1-5; D ambiguous. Trimming removed 0 bases from V and 5 bases from J, with 11 bases in between. There are 15 residues in the CDR3. The germline V gene has CDR1 MNHNS and CDR2 SASEGT. The CDR3 reads CASSEARGSYQPQHF. CDR3 DNA sequence: TGTGCCAGCAGTGAAGCGCGGGGATCCTATCAGCCCCAGCATTTT.

Concerning this clonotype itself: A much larger clone differs from this one at a single base, so this may be a read error. The chain joins TRBV7-8 to TRBJ1-5; possible D gene TRBD1, 5 bases. The CDR3 has 15 amino acids. In germline, CDR1 is SGHVS, CDR2 FQNEAQ. CDR3 sequence (DNA): TGTGCCGGCAGCTTAGGCGGCTCAGGGAATCAGCCCCAGCATTTT. It yields the protein CAGSLGGSGNQPQHF.

This clonotype was recorded many times. The CDR3 bases are TGTGCCAGCAGCTTGGTGGTAGCGGGAACGCGACCTGACAATGAGCAGTTCTTC. Its protein product is CASSLVVAGTRPDNEQFF. The chain joins TRBV5-6 to TRBJ2-1; TRBD2 matches 8 bases. Germline V lookup: CDR1 SGHDT, CDR2 YYEEEE. The junction had 13 bases not matched to a gene; V was cut back by 0 bases and J by 5 bases. The CDR3 is 18 amino acids.

The chain is built from TRBV7-2 and TRBJ2-1, with TRBD2 matching over 15 bases. Germline CDR1 SGHTA, CDR2 FQGNSA. CDR3 size: 15 residues. V shed 5 bases and J 9 bases; nucleotides not matched to a gene: 5. This chain's CDR3 is CASSQGTSGRTEQFF. The DNA for the CDR3 is TGTGCCAGCAGCCAAGGGACTAGCGGGAGGACTGAGCAGTTCTTC. Drawing the rest from reference TRBV7-2 and TRBJ2-1, the complete variable domain is GAGVSQSPSNKVTEKGKDVELRCDPISGHTALYWYRQSLGQGLEFLIYFQGNSAPDKSGLPSDRFSAERTGGSVSTLTIQRTQQEDSAVYLCASSQGTSGRTEQFFGPGTRLTVL.

J is TRBJ1-6 and V is TRBV28; no firm D call. The CDR3 contains 13 residues. The germline V gene encodes CDR1 MDHEN and CDR2 SYDVKM. V was cut by 5 bases and J by 7 bases, with 9 bases left in between. CDR3 DNA sequence: TGTGCCAGCAGTCCGGACGGAAATTCACCCCTCCACTTT. The encoded protein is CASSPDGNSPLHF. Combining the CDR3 with reference TRBV28 and TRBJ1-6 gives the whole variable domain DVKVTQSSRYLVKRTGEKVFLECVQDMDHENMFWYRQDPGLGLRLIYFSYDVKMKEKGDIPEGYSVSREKKERFSLILESASTNQTSMYLCASSPDGNSPLHFGNGTRLTVT.

This clonotype has more than one count but fewer than ten. A clone one base away is much larger, so this may be a read error. V usage is TRBV2 and J usage is TRBJ2-1, with 8 bases fitting TRBD1. Germline V gene data show CDR1 as SNHLY and CDR2 as FYNNEI. The V gene end was trimmed by 5 bases and the J gene end by 0 bases; junction bases not matched to a gene: 3. This CDR3 spans 15 amino acids. CDR3 nucleotide sequence: TGTGCCAGCAGTAGACAGGGGTCCTCCTACAATGAGCAGTTCTTC. It translates to CASSRQGSSYNEQFF.

This clonotype was observed many times. J is TRBJ1-1 and V is TRBV20-1; tentatively, D is TRBD1 (5 bases). CDR1 is DFQATT, CDR2 SNEGSKA, per germline (reference sequence). V lost 3 bases and J lost 7, with 12 bases in between. The CDR3 consists of 12 residues. The CDR3 region has the DNA TGCAGTGCTAGTCTGCAAGGGGTTGAAGCTTTCTTT. Translated: CSASLQGVEAFF.

This clonotype was seen repeatedly, ten times or more. V gene TRBV6-1 combines with J gene TRBJ2-1; TRBD2 is a possible D gene (5 bases). The CDR3 spans 13 residues. The V gene's germline CDR1 is MNHNS and CDR2 SASEGT. Trimming pared 7 bases from V and 9 bases from J, leaving 16 bases between. CDR3 in DNA: TGTGCCAGCACGGATTTTTTGCGGGCTGAGCAGTTCTTC. It is translated as CASTDFLRAEQFF.

A remark on this clonotype: This may come from a read error, since a much larger clone is one base off. The chain has TRBV11-1 and TRBJ1-4; possible D gene TRBD1, 6 bases. Germline CDR1 is SGHAT and CDR2 is FQDESV (reference sequence). Trimming shortened V by 3 bases and J by 2 bases, and 16 bases separated the two germline ends. The CDR3 is made up of 17 amino acids. CDR3 nucleotide sequence: TGTGCCAGCAGCTTCGTGGGGGCGCTTCGGACTAATGAAAAACTGTTTTTT. Its translation: CASSFVGALRTNEKLFF.

This clonotype has a count of ten or more. The V and J genes are TRBV28 and TRBJ2-7; 7 bases match TRBD2. Germline loops: CDR1 MDHEN, CDR2 SYDVKM. Losses at the gene ends were 6 bases for V and 3 bases for J; bases not matched to a gene: 8. The CDR3 is 14 residues long. The CDR3 sequence is CASSTAGTNYEQYF. The CDR3 DNA is TGTGCCAGCAGCACTGCCGGGACTAACTACGAGCAGTACTTC.

V gene TRBV24-1 combines with J gene TRBJ2-7; 14 positions match TRBD2. J gave up 4 bases and V 5 bases, and 3 bases lay outside the gene matches. The CDR3 runs to 15 residues. Germline lookup yields CDR1 KGHDR and CDR2 SFDVKD. CDR3 protein: CATSVGTSGSYEQYF. DNA of the CDR3: TGTGCCACCAGTGTCGGGACTAGCGGGAGTTACGAGCAGTACTTC.

Remarks on this clonotype: A much larger clone differs by one base, so this may be a read error. The CDR3 coding sequence is TGTGCCAGCAGCGACCTAAGAAGGGTTGTACAAGAGATCCAGTACTTC. Translation gives CASSDLRRVVQEIQYF. J is TRBJ2-5 and V is TRBV6-2 or TRBV6-3; no reliable D call. Per germline, CDR1 MNHEY and CDR2 SVGEGT. This CDR3 is built from 16 residues.

This rearrangement joins TRBV5-1 to TRBJ2-2; no firm D call. The ends were cut back, 4 bases at V and 7 bases at J, with 20 bases in the middle. This CDR3 contains 16 residues. The germline V gene has CDR1 SGHRS and CDR2 YFSETQ. CDR3 sequence (DNA): TGCGCCAGCAGCACAATACCGGGCCCTCCAGGCGGGGAGCTGTTTTTT. Protein product: CASSTIPGPPGGELFF.

The sample holds many counts of this clonotype. The chain recombines TRBV10-3 with TRBJ2-5, with D unresolved. The germline CDR1 and CDR2 sequences are ENHRY and SYGVKD. The V end lost 4 bases, the J end lost 2 bases, and 5 bases lay between the germline ends. The CDR3 runs to 12 residues. The CDR3 protein is CAISGEQETQYF. CDR3 in DNA: TGTGCCATCAGTGGAGAACAAGAGACCCAGTACTTC.

The chain couples TRBV5-1 to TRBJ2-3; no firm D call. The CDR3 consists of 17 residues. The V gene lost 1 base and the J gene lost 1 base, with 16 bases spanning the gap. Germline CDR1 is SGHRS and CDR2 is YFSETQ. CDR3 nucleotide sequence: TGCGCCAGCAGCTTGATCCCCCCTGGAAGCCGCACAGATACGCAGTATTTT. It codes for CASSLIPPGSRTDTQYF.

This clonotype came up many times. J is TRBJ1-4 and V is TRBV20-1; D is uncertain. Per germline, CDR1 DFQATT and CDR2 SNEGSKA (reference sequence). Trimming pared 4 bases from V and 7 bases from J, leaving 7 bases between. The CDR3 is made up of 11 amino acids. CDR3 sequence (DNA): TGCAGTGCTACTGAGGGTGAAAAACTGTTTTTT. It codes for CSATEGEKLFF.

This clonotype was detected only a few times. This rearrangement joins TRBV15 to TRBJ2-7, with TRBD2 identical over 7 bases. Germline V gives CDR1 LNHNV, CDR2 YYDKDF (reference sequence). V lost 3 bases, J lost 1 base, and 6 bases stayed unmatched. The CDR3 is 15 residues long. CDR3 sequence reads: CATSSPSSGSYEQYF. CDR3 coding DNA: TGTGCCACCAGCAGTCCATCTAGCGGATCCTACGAGCAGTACTTC.

This clonotype was counted between two and nine times. One end of the junction is discordant with germline, which a read error may explain. This chain links TRBV10-1 with TRBJ1-5, with 10 bases lining up with TRBD1. The CDR3 contains 16 residues. Per the germline V gene, CDR1 is WNHNN and CDR2 is SYGVQD (reference sequence). The CDR3 nucleotides read TGTGCCAGCAGGCCCGGGACAGGGGTTAGCAATCAGCCCCAGCATTTT. Its translation: CASRPGTGVSNQPQHF.

Ten or more counts support this clonotype. The chain joins TRBV7-2 to TRBJ2-7, with 7 bases fitting TRBD2. Trimming cost V 1 base and J 0 bases; bases outside gene matches: 6. The CDR3 contains 16 residues. The germline gives CDR1 SGHTA, CDR2 FQGNSA. Here the CDR3 DNA reads TGTGCCAGCAGCTTAGGGGCTAGCGGCTACTCCTACGAGCAGTACTTC. Its translation is CASSLGASGYSYEQYF.

In its sample, this clonotype was seen many times. The chain joins TRBV18 to TRBJ1-1; no clear D. The V end lost 0 bases, the J end lost 0 bases, and 8 bases lay between the germline ends. The germline V gene encodes CDR1 KGHSH and CDR2 LQKENI. The CDR3 sequence is 15 residues long. The CDR3, as DNA: TGTGCCAGCTCACCACCGGGTAGGATGAACACTGAAGCTTTCTTT. Translated: CASSPPGRMNTEAFF.